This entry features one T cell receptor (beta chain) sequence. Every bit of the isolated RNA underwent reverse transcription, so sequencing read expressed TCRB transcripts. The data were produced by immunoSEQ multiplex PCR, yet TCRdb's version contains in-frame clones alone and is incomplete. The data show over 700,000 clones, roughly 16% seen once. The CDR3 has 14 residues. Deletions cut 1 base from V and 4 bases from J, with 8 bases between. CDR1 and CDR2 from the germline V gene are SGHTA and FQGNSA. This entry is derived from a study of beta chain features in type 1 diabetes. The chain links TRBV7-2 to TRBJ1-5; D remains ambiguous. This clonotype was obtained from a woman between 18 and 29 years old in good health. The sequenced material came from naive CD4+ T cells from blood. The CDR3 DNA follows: TGTGCCAGCAGCTTAGGGGCAGCTAATCAGCCCCAGCATTTT. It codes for CASSLGAANQPQHF.